The 32 T cell receptor beta chains in this list originate from one sample, sequenced in a study of T-cell memory formation after mild COVID-19. TCRdb re-derived calls from the 5' RACE reads in MiXCR, one entry per CDR3 protein. Of 560,000 or so distinct CDR3 sequences detected, roughly 17% appear once; the ten largest clones hold about 8.1%. Source material: PBMCs or a T cell subset sorted from them (not recorded which). All receptors come from an adult woman who had mild COVID-19 (a few samples of this study predate the infection). Cell type and time point are not known.

This clonotype occurred a few times. This chain uses TRBV2 with TRBJ1-2; maybe TRBD1 (6 bases). With 6 bases removed from V and 8 bases from J, the gap between germline ends came to 16 bases. This CDR3 spans 13 amino acids. Germline CDR1 reads SNHLY; CDR2 reads FYNNEI. CDR3 protein: CASSLGHKDGYTF. The CDR3 bases are TGTGCCAGCAGCTTGGGACATAAGGACGGCTACACCTTC.

The V and J genes are TRBV5-1 and TRBJ2-2, with D possibly being TRBD1 (7 bases). V lost 2 bases to trimming and J lost 2 bases, with 16 bases between them. CDR3 length: 17 residues. Germline CDR1 SGHRS, CDR2 YFSETQ. In DNA, the CDR3 is TGCGCCAGCAGCTTCGATCCCCAGGGGGGAAACACCGGGGAGCTGTTTTTT. This gives the protein CASSFDPQGGNTGELFF.

This clonotype was observed at least ten times. One junction end does not reproduce the germline sequence, and a read error may be involved. The J gene is TRBJ2-1, the V gene TRBV7-7, with 7 nucleotides matching TRBD2. CDR3 length: 16 residues. Per germline, CDR1 SSHAT and CDR2 FNYEAQ (reference sequence). Written as DNA, the CDR3 is TGTGCTAGCAGCTTAGCACCTAGCGGAGCGTACAATGAGCAGTTCTTC. Translation gives CASSLAPSGAYNEQFF. Drawing the rest from reference TRBV7-7 and TRBJ2-1, the complete variable domain is GAGVSQSPRYKVTKRGQDVTLRCDPISSHATLYWYQQALGQGPEFLTYFNYEAQPDKSGLPSDRFSAERPEGSISTLTIQRTEQRDSAMYRCASSLAPSGAYNEQFFGPGTRLTVL.

The V and J genes are TRBV7-2 and TRBJ2-7; no reliable D call. Between the trimmed V and J ends, which lost 2 bases and 4 bases, there was a span of 15 bases. Per the germline V gene, CDR1 is SGHTA and CDR2 is FQGNSA. The CDR3 is 15 residues long. The DNA for the CDR3 is TGTGCCAGCAGCTTAACCGCAGGTTCGCCTTACGAGCAGTACTTC. It translates to CASSLTAGSPYEQYF. Full variable domain (remainder filled in from reference TRBV7-2 and TRBJ2-7): GAGVSQSPSNKVTEKGKDVELRCDPISGHTALYWYRQSLGQGLEFLIYFQGNSAPDKSGLPSDRFSAERTGGSVSTLTIQRTQQEDSAVYLCASSLTAGSPYEQYFGPGTRLTVT.

The V call is TRBV29-1, the J call TRBJ2-7; perhaps D is TRBD1 or TRBD2 (5 bases each). The CDR3 length is 13 residues. Trimming took 7 bases from V and 0 from J, leaving 13 bases between them. Germline V gives CDR1 SQVTM, CDR2 ANQGSEA. CDR3 amino acids: CSALADSSYEQYF. In DNA form, the CDR3 reads TGCAGCGCCCTAGCCGACAGCTCCTACGAGCAGTACTTC.

The chain couples TRBV28 to TRBJ2-1; 8 nucleotides agree with TRBD2. CDR1 and CDR2 from the germline V gene are MDHEN and SYDVKM. V shed 8 bases and J 9 bases; nucleotides not matched to a gene: 6. The CDR3 is 12 amino acids. The DNA of the CDR3 is TGTGCCAGCGCCCCGGGGGGGTTTGAGCAGTTCTTC. This gives the protein CASAPGGFEQFF. Using reference TRBV28 and TRBJ2-1 for the parts outside the CDR3, the full variable domain is DVKVTQSSRYLVKRTGEKVFLECVQDMDHENMFWYRQDPGLGLRLIYFSYDVKMKEKGDIPEGYSVSREKKERFSLILESASTNQTSMYLCASAPGGFEQFFGPGTRLTVL.

This clonotype was detected only a few times. The chain joins TRBV29-1 to TRBJ2-3; TRBD2 aligns across 10 bases. From germline, CDR1 is SQVTM and CDR2 ANQGSEA. V lost 7 bases and J lost 2; bases outside the gene matches: 9. This CDR3 contains 15 residues. CDR3 in amino acids: CSAQTSGSTTDTQYF. CDR3 DNA sequence: TGCAGCGCCCAGACTAGCGGGTCTACCACAGATACGCAGTATTTT.

This clonotype was counted only a few times. A junction end diverges from the germline sequence, so it may reflect a read error. The CDR3 nucleotides are TGTGCCAGCAGCTCATCGACCGCGAGGGGTAGCTTC. Translating it yields CASSSSTARGSF. The V gene is TRBV12-3 or TRBV12-4, the J gene TRBJ2-5; D may be TRBD1 or TRBD2 (5 bases each). The CDR3 is 12 residues long.

Only a few counts were recorded for this clonotype. The V call is TRBV3-1, the J call TRBJ2-3; no reliable D call. The CDR3 contains 15 residues. Trimming pared 0 bases from V and 2 bases from J, leaving 9 bases between. Germline V CDR1 and CDR2: LGHDT, YNNKEL (reference sequence). CDR3 residues: CASSQEARYTDTQYF. In DNA, the CDR3 is TGTGCCAGCAGCCAAGAGGCCCGCTACACAGATACGCAGTATTTT.

V gene TRBV29-1 combines with J gene TRBJ2-5; D may be TRBD2 (5 bases). The length of the CDR3 is 11 residues. The V gene lost 7 bases and the J gene lost 4 bases, with 10 bases spanning the gap. Germline assignment: CDR1 SQVTM and CDR2 ANQGSEA. The CDR3 bases are TGCAGCGGGGAGCTTGGAGAGACCCAGTACTTC. Protein: CSGELGETQYF.

The CDR3 region is CSARHGLGSTDTQYF. The CDR3 DNA follows: TGCAGTGCTAGACACGGACTAGGAAGCACAGATACGCAGTATTTT. The rearrangement links TRBV20-1 to TRBJ2-3; 7 bases align to TRBD2. J gave up 0 bases and V 2 bases, and 5 bases lay outside the gene matches. Germline V gene data show CDR1 as DFQATT and CDR2 as SNEGSKA (reference sequence). CDR3 length equals 15 residues.

The sample holds a few counts of this clonotype. The chain employs TRBV27 and TRBJ1-4, with a weak D call TRBD1 (6 bases). Trimming pared 6 bases from V and 3 bases from J, leaving 17 bases between. This CDR3 region has 16 residues. CDR1 is MNHEY and CDR2 is SMNVEV in the germline V gene (reference sequence). The CDR3 reads CASSWGAGRANEKLFF. In nucleotides, the CDR3 is TGTGCCAGCAGCTGGGGGGCTGGCCGGGCTAATGAAAAACTGTTTTTT.

In its sample, this clonotype was seen a few times. The V gene is TRBV10-2, the J gene TRBJ1-2; 10 nucleotides match TRBD1. The CDR3 has 12 amino acids. The V segment lost 10 bases and the J segment 8 bases; nucleotides outside the gene matches: 7. Germline lookup yields CDR1 WSHSY and CDR2 SAAADI. The CDR3 sequence: CATRQGAKGYTF. The CDR3 DNA sequence: TGCGCCACCAGACAGGGGGCGAAGGGCTACACCTTC.

This clonotype was observed a handful of times. The chain is built from TRBV20-1 and TRBJ2-3, with a possible D match to TRBD2 (6 bases). This CDR3 has 14 residues. Germline CDR1 is DFQATT and CDR2 is SNEGSKA (reference sequence). V was cut by 6 bases and J by 3 bases, with 16 bases left in between. Here the CDR3 reads CSAGDVGTTDTQYF. The CDR3 DNA reads TGCAGTGCGGGGGACGTTGGGACTACAGATACGCAGTATTTT.

The chain links TRBV15 to TRBJ1-5; D is unclear. Germline V gene data show CDR1 as LNHNV and CDR2 as YYDKDF (reference sequence). Trimming pared 0 bases from V and 9 bases from J, leaving 6 bases between. This CDR3 is built from 12 residues. The CDR3 here is CATSREAGPQHF. The CDR3 bases are TGTGCCACCAGCAGAGAGGCCGGGCCCCAGCATTTT.

The chain uses TRBV20-1 and TRBJ2-1, with TRBD1 matching over 9 bases. The CDR3 loop spans 15 amino acids. Trimming removed 5 bases from V and 7 bases from J; junction bases left unmatched: 12. Germline assignment: CDR1 DFQATT and CDR2 SNEGSKA (reference sequence). The CDR3 spells CSAGTGTGLSNEQFF. The DNA of the CDR3 is TGCAGTGCTGGGACCGGGACAGGGCTGTCGAATGAGCAGTTCTTC.

There are many counts of this clonotype. This rearrangement joins TRBV11-3 to TRBJ2-1; D may be TRBD1 (5 bases). There are 14 residues in the CDR3. Germline values: CDR1 SGHNT, CDR2 YENEEA. V was pared by 6 bases and J by 8 bases, with 17 bases between. Here the CDR3 DNA reads TGTGCCAGCAGTGACCTACCTACAGGCGATGAGCAGTTCTTC. Translation gives CASSDLPTGDEQFF.

This clonotype was detected only a few times. The chain links TRBV5-1 to TRBJ2-2; D is unresolved. With 3 bases removed from V and 0 bases from J, the gap between germline ends came to 18 bases. The CDR3 has 18 amino acids. The germline V gene has CDR1 SGHRS and CDR2 YFSETQ. The CDR3 reads CASSWLGPHTSNTGELFF. Here the CDR3 DNA reads TGCGCCAGCAGCTGGCTTGGGCCCCATACCTCGAACACCGGGGAGCTGTTTTTT.

The chain is built from TRBV2 and TRBJ1-2; D may be TRBD1 (5 bases). CDR1 SNHLY and CDR2 FYNNEI come from the germline V gene. This CDR3 is 12 amino acids long. With 4 bases removed from V and 7 bases from J, the gap between germline ends came to 10 bases. CDR3 sequence: CASSGYQGGYTF. The CDR3 DNA reads TGTGCCAGCAGTGGCTATCAGGGTGGCTACACCTTC.

Only a few counts were recorded for this clonotype. This chain joins TRBV19 and TRBJ2-7; unclear D gene. Germline assignment: CDR1 LNHDA and CDR2 SQIVND (reference sequence). V was trimmed by 6 bases and J by 0 bases, leaving 9 bases between them. This CDR3 region has 13 residues. CDR3 nucleotides: TGTGCCAGTAGAAAGACCCTCTCCTACGAGCAGTACTTC. Residues: CASRKTLSYEQYF.

V usage is TRBV5-1 and J usage is TRBJ2-7, with a weak D call TRBD2 (6 bases). This CDR3 is 16 amino acids long. Looked up from germline, CDR1 is SGHRS and CDR2 is YFSETQ. The V end lost 4 bases, the J end lost 2 bases, and 19 bases lay between the germline ends. This CDR3 is CASSLIQEGPTYEQYF. The CDR3 DNA reads TGCGCCAGCAGCCTGATACAGGAGGGGCCCACCTACGAGCAGTACTTC.

The V and J genes are TRBV7-2 and TRBJ2-1; D is ambiguous. CDR1 is SGHTA, CDR2 FQGNSA, per germline. The CDR3 length is 13 residues. V lost 1 base and J lost 7, with 8 bases in between. CDR3 bases: TGTGCCAGCAGCTTAGAGTCGGTTAATGAGCAGTTCTTC. This sequence encodes CASSLESVNEQFF.

This clonotype was recorded a few times. The chain's CDR3 is CASSDRMGQPQHF. CDR3 sequence (DNA): TGTGCCAGCAGTGACAGGATGGGTCAGCCCCAGCATTTT. The chain recombines TRBV2 with TRBJ1-5, with D unresolved. CDR1 is SNHLY and CDR2 is FYNNEI in the germline V gene. The V end lost 3 bases, the J end lost 6 bases, and 9 bases lay between the germline ends. This CDR3 spans 13 amino acids. Full variable domain (remainder filled in from reference TRBV2 and TRBJ1-5): EPEVTQTPSHQVTQMGQEVILRCVPISNHLYFYWYRQILGQKVEFLVSFYNNEISEKSEIFDDQFSVERPDGSNFTLKIRSTKLEDSAMYFCASSDRMGQPQHFGDGTRLSIL.

This clonotype was counted many times. In DNA form, the CDR3 reads TGCGCCAGCAGCTTGGCTGGGCAATACAATGAGCAGTTCTTC. It codes for CASSLAGQYNEQFF. This chain links TRBV5-1 with TRBJ2-1; D not resolved. CDR1 SGHRS and CDR2 YFSETQ come from the germline V gene. This CDR3 comprises 14 residues. Between the trimmed V and J ends, which lost 0 bases and 4 bases, there was a span of 8 bases.

The chain joins TRBV25-1 to TRBJ2-7, with a weak D call TRBD1 (6 bases). There are 13 residues in the CDR3. Germline values: CDR1 MGHDK, CDR2 SYGVNS. V lost 7 bases to trimming and J lost 2 bases, with 12 bases between them. In DNA, the CDR3 is TGTGCCAGCATCCAGGGGCCTCCCTACGAGCAGTACTTC. Encoded protein: CASIQGPPYEQYF.

The chain joins TRBV6-5 to TRBJ2-1; 10 bases match TRBD1. The germline CDR1 and CDR2 sequences are MNHEY and SVGAGI. CDR3 length: 15 residues. The J segment lost 6 bases and the V segment lost 10 bases, leaving 12 bases of the junction unmatched. As DNA, the CDR3 is TGTGCCACACACCCCGGGACAGGGGTTTTCAATGAGCAGTTCTTC. This codes for CATHPGTGVFNEQFF.

This clonotype showed up just a few times. The gene calls are TRBV9 and TRBJ2-7, with 7 positions matching TRBD2. The CDR3 covers 15 residues. Looked up from germline, CDR1 is SGDLS and CDR2 is YYNGEE. V lost 4 bases and J lost 0; bases outside the gene matches: 7. CDR3 nucleotides: TGTGCCAGCAGCCCGAGCGGGACCTTCTCCTACGAGCAGTACTTC. It encodes CASSPSGTFSYEQYF.

The gene calls are TRBV5-1 and TRBJ2-1; tentative D call: TRBD2 (6 bases). Germline CDR1 and CDR2: SGHRS and YFSETQ. Trimming shortened V by 0 bases and J by 0 bases, and 13 bases separated the two germline ends. CDR3 length: 17 amino acids. CDR3 sequence: CASSLDGLQSSYNEQFF. The CDR3 DNA reads as TGCGCCAGCAGCTTGGACGGACTACAGAGCTCCTACAATGAGCAGTTCTTC.

This clonotype was observed a few times. The chain couples TRBV6-2 or TRBV6-3 to TRBJ1-4; tentatively, D is TRBD1 (6 bases). The CDR3 is 15 residues long. Germline lookup yields CDR1 MNHEY and CDR2 SVGEGT. With 2 bases removed from V and 8 bases from J, the gap between germline ends came to 15 bases. CDR3 amino acids: CASSYTMGGREKLFF. CDR3 DNA: TGTGCCAGCAGTTACACTATGGGGGGCAGAGAAAAACTGTTTTTT.

The chain carries TRBV20-1 and TRBJ1-5; D is perhaps TRBD1 (6 bases). This CDR3 comprises 16 residues. V was cut by 2 bases and J by 1 base, with 15 bases left in between. Germline CDR1 reads DFQATT; CDR2 reads SNEGSKA (reference sequence). This chain's CDR3 is CSARSQGFTSNQPQHF. The CDR3 coding sequence is TGCAGTGCTAGATCTCAGGGGTTTACAAGCAATCAGCCCCAGCATTTT.

In this sample, this clonotype turned up a few times. The genes are TRBV4-2 and TRBJ2-3; 14 bases align to TRBD2. Looked up from germline, CDR1 is LGHNA and CDR2 is YNFKEQ. The ends lost 4 bases at V and 3 bases at J; junction bases unmatched: 15. This CDR3 is 20 amino acids long. This chain's CDR3 is CASSPKGGLAGEEETDTQYF. The CDR3 region has the DNA TGTGCCAGCAGCCCCAAGGGGGGACTAGCGGGAGAAGAGGAGACAGATACGCAGTATTTT.

This clonotype was counted a few times. CDR3 coding DNA: TGTGCCAGCAGCAGATGGGGCGGGATGGCCAATGAGCAGTTCTTC. Translated: CASSRWGGMANEQFF. The rearrangement joins TRBV25-1 to TRBJ2-1; D might be TRBD2 (6 bases). Trimming removed 6 bases at V and 6 bases at J, with 18 bases between. The germline V gene encodes CDR1 MGHDK and CDR2 SYGVNS. This CDR3 is 15 amino acids long.